This T cell receptor (beta chain) was captured in a study of blood T cells in healthy people across ages. Study results and limitations: Diversity of TCR beta correlated strongly with naive T cell percentage. Estimates based on one million T cells were treated as lower bounds. While age rose, TCR beta diversity per million T cells dropped in a roughly linear way. The study found more naive CD4+ cells and higher diversity in long-lived than aged donors.

PCR was performed a second time for about 7 to 12 cycles using a sample-barcoded 5' primer and a J-beta primer mix. TCRdb fed the 5' RACE reads into MiXCR, producing one record per CDR3 protein. The table records hundreds of thousands of distinct CDR3 sequences, over 45% of them present only once. About this clonotype itself: What it recognizes is unknown.

V was clipped by 8 bases and J by 3 bases, with 23 bases between them. The CDR3 sequence is 16 residues long. CDR1 is MDHEN, CDR2 SYDVKM, per germline. Sequencing used blood. This chain uses TRBV28 with TRBJ2-7, with a tentative D call TRBD1 (8 bases). The source is a man aged 25 to 45 in good health. This CDR3 reads CASSGQGGTTLYEQYF. CDR3 DNA: TGTGCCAGCTCAGGACAGGGTGGGACTACTCTCTACGAGCAGTACTTC.